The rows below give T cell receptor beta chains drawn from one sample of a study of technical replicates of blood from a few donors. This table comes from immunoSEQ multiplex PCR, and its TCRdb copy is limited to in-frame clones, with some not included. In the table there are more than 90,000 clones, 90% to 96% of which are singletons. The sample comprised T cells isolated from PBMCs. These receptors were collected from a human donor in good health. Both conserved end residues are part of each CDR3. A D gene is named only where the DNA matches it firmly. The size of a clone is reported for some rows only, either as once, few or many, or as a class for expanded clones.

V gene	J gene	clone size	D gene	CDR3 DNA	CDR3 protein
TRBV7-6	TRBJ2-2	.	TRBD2	TGTGCCAGCAGCCCGCCTAGCGGGATGGGCGGGGAGCTGTTTTTT	CASSPPSGMGGELFF
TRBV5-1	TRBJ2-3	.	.	TGCGCCAGCTTCTGGGGCACTCCGGGAGATACGCAGTATTTT	CASFWGTPGDTQYF
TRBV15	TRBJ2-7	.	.	TGTGCCACCAGCAGCGCCTACGAGCAGTACTTC	CATSSAYEQYF
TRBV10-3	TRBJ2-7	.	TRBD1	TGTGCCATCAGTCCGACAGGGGGTTACGAGCAGTACTTC	CAISPTGGYEQYF
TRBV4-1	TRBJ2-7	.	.	TGCGCCAGCAGCCAAGAATTAATGGTCGGACTCCAGACCTACGAGCAGTACTTC	CASSQELMVGLQTYEQYF
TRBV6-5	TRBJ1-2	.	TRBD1	TGTGCCAGCAGCCCGGGACAGGTGAACTATGGCTACACCTTC	CASSPGQVNYGYTF
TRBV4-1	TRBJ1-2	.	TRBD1	TGCGCCAGCAGGGGACAGCCGCAAGGAGGCTATGGCTACACCTTC	CASRGQPQGGYGYTF
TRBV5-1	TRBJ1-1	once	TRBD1	TGCGCCAGCAGCTTGGGCTCACAGGGGAGCACTGAAGCTTTCTTT	CASSLGSQGSTEAFF
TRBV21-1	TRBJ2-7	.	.	TGTGCCAGCAGCAAGGCTCGGGACAGACTTTACGAGCAGTACTTC	CASSKARDRLYEQYF
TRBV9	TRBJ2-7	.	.	TGTGCCAGCAGCGTACATGGGGAGTTGTACGAGCAGTACTTC	CASSVHGELYEQYF
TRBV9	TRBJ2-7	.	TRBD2	TGTGCCAGCAGCGTAGTGGGATCAGGCGGGAGTTACGAGCAGTACTTC	CASSVVGSGGSYEQYF
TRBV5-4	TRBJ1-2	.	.	TGTGCCAGCAGCTTGTGGAGAACGGGGGAAGGCTACACCTTC	CASSLWRTGEGYTF
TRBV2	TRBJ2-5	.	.	TGTGCCAGCAGTGAAGGCGGGGCCTCCCAAGAGACCCAGTACTTC	CASSEGGASQETQYF
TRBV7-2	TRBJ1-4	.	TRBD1	TGTGCCAGCAGTCGGGACAGGGGGCAGGGAAAACTGTTTTTT	CASSRDRGQGKLFF
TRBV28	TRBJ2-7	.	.	TGTGCCAGCAGTTCCAGTTTTACCGGGACAACGAATATGAGGGGGATAATACTCCCATACGAGCAGTACTTC	CASSSSFTGTTNMRGIILPYEQYF
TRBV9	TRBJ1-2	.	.	TGTGCCAGCAGCGTAGGATCCCAGGCGTATGGCTACACCTTC	CASSVGSQAYGYTF
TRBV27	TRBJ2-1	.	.	TGTGCCACCAAGACCGGGACTCCCTACAATGAGCAGTTCTTC	CATKTGTPYNEQFF
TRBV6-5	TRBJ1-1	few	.	TGTGCCAGCAGTTCGAGGTCTGAAGCTTTCTTT	CASSSRSEAFF
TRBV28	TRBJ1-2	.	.	TGTGCCAGCAGTTCGTTTCGAGGGCCTAACTATGGCTACACCTTC	CASSSFRGPNYGYTF
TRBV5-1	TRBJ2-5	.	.	TGCGCCAGCAGCTTGTGGGGGACACACCAGGAGACCCAGTACTTC	CASSLWGTHQETQYF
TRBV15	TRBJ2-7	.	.	TGTGCCACCAGCAGACAGCAGGGCCACGAGCAGTACTTC	CATSRQQGHEQYF
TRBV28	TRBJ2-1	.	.	TGTGCCAGCAGTAGCGGTATTTTCAATGAGCAGTTCTTC	CASSSGIFNEQFF
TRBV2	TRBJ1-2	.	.	TGTGCCAGCAGACGCCTTCCAGTAAGGGGACTCGGCTACACCTTC	CASRRLPVRGLGYTF
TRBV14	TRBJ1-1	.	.	TGTGCCAGCAGCCAAGGGGGCAGGACTGAAGCTTTCTTT	CASSQGGRTEAFF
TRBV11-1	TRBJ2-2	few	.	TGTGCCAGCAGCTTAGCCATGGGTGTCCGGGGTGGAACCGGGGAGCTGTTTTTT	CASSLAMGVRGGTGELFF
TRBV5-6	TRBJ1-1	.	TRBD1	TGTGCCAGCAGCTTCATAAACCTTGACAGGGTAGCTTTCTTT	CASSFINLDRVAFF
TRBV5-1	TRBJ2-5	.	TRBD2	TGCGCCAGCAGCTTGGGACTAGCGGGAGGGGAAGAGACCCAGTACTTC	CASSLGLAGGEETQYF
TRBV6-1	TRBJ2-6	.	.	TGTGCCAGCAGTGTCCGGAGCTCTGGGGCCAACGTCCTGACTTTC	CASSVRSSGANVLTF
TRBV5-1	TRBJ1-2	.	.	TGCGCCAGCAGAACGGGGGGCGCAGGGGAATATGGCTACACCTTC	CASRTGGAGEYGYTF
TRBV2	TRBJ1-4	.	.	TGTGCCAGCCACAGGGAAAGAAATGAAAAACTGTTTTTT	CASHRERNEKLFF
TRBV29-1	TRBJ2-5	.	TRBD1	TGCAGCGTTAGGGTGGGACAGGGCCAGGAGACCCAGTACTTC	CSVRVGQGQETQYF
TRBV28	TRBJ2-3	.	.	TGTGCCAGCAACCAGGACACAGATACGCAGTATTTT	CASNQDTDTQYF
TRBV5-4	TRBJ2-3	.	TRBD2	TGTGCCAGCACTTGGGGAGGACTAGCGGGCAACACAGATACGCAGTATTTT	CASTWGGLAGNTDTQYF
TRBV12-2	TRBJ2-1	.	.	TGTGCAAGTCGCCCGCGGACTAGCGGGGTTTACAATGAGCAGTTCTTC	CASRPRTSGVYNEQFF
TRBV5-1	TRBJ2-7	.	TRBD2	TGCGCCAGACTAGCGGGAGGGTCCTACGAGCAGTACTTC	CARLAGGSYEQYF
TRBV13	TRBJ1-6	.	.	TGTGCCAGCAGCTTGCAGGGTCATAATTCACCCCTCCACTTT	CASSLQGHNSPLHF
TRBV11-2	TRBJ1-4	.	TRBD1	TGTGCCAGCGAGGGCGGGACAGTTAATGAAAAACTGTTTTTT	CASEGGTVNEKLFF
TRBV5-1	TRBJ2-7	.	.	TGCGCCAGCAGCCTATCGACAGCTAACTACGAGCAGTACTTC	CASSLSTANYEQYF
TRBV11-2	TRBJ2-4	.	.	TGTGCCAGCAGCGTAACTCAGGGGATTGCCAAAAACATTCAGTACTTC	CASSVTQGIAKNIQYF
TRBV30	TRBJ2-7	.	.	TGTGCCTGGGTGCCCGGCGGAACCTACGAGCAGTACTTC	CAWVPGGTYEQYF
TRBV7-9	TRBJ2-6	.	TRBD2	TGTGCCAGCAGCTTATGGTCGACTAGCGGCAGCTCTGGGGCCAACGTCCTGACTTTC	CASSLWSTSGSSGANVLTF
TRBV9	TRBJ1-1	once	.	TGTGCCAGCAGCGTAGCGGGCAGGGAAACTGAAGCTTTCTTT	CASSVAGRETEAFF
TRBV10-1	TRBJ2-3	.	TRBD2	TGCGCCAGTCTTGAGGCGGGGGGGCCTAAGGAAGATACGCAGTATTTT	CASLEAGGPKEDTQYF
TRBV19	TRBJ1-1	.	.	TGTGCCAGTAGTATGAGATCGAGCACTGAAGCTTTCTTT	CASSMRSSTEAFF
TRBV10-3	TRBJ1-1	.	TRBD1	TGTGCCATTCAACGGCGACAGGGGGACCTCAACACTGAAGCTTTCTTT	CAIQRRQGDLNTEAFF
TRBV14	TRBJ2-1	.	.	TGTGCCAGCAGCCAGATCGACGCGGGCTCCTACAATGAGCAGTTCTTC	CASSQIDAGSYNEQFF
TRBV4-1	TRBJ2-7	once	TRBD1	TGCGCCAGCAGCCAACCCCGGGACAGGGTGGGCGAGCAGTACTTC	CASSQPRDRVGEQYF
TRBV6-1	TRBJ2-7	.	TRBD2	TGTGCCAGCACCGGGGGGGCGACCAGCTCCTACGAGCAGTACTTC	CASTGGATSSYEQYF
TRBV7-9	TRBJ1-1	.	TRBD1	TGTGCCAGCAGCTCCGGGACAGGGGGCGCTCGGACTGAAGCTTTCTTT	CASSSGTGGARTEAFF
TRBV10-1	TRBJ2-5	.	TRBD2	TGCGCCAGCAGTGAGTCCCTCGGCGGGGGACAAGAGACCCAGTACTTC	CASSESLGGGQETQYF
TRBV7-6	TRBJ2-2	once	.	TGTGCCAGCAGCTTAGTTAGCGGGAACACCGGGGAGCTGTTTTTT	CASSLVSGNTGELFF
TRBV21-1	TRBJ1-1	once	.	TGTGCCAGCAGCAAAGTAACAGGGGTTGGGACTGAAGCTTTCTTT	CASSKVTGVGTEAFF